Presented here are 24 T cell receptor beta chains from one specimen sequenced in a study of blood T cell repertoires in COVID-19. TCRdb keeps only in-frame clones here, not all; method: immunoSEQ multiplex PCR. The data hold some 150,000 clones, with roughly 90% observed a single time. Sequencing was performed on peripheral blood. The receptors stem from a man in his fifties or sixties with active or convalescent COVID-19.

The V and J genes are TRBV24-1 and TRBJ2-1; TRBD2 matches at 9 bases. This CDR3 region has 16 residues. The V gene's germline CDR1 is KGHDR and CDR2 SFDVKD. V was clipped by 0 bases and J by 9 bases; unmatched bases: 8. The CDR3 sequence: CATSDLRSGSQVEQFF. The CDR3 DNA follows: TGTGCCACCAGTGATTTGCGTAGCGGGAGTCAGGTTGAGCAGTTCTTC.

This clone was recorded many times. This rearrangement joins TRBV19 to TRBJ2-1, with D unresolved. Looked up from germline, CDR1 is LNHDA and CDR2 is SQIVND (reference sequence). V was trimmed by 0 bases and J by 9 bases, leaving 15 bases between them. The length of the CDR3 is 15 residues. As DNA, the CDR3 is TGTGCCAGTAGTATAGATCATGCTAATTCGGGTGAGCAGTTCTTC. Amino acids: CASSIDHANSGEQFF.

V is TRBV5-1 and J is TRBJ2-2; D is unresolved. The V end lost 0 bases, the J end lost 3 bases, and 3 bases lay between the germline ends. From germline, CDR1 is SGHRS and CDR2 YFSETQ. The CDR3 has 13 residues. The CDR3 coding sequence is TGCGCCAGCAGCTTGGCGGACACCGGGGAGCTGTTTTTT. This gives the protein CASSLADTGELFF.

CDR3: CASSQLEKLFF. As DNA, the CDR3 is TGTGCCAGCAGCCAACTTGAAAAACTGTTTTTT. The rearrangement joins TRBV3-1 (or the pseudogene TRBV3-2) to TRBJ1-4; unclear D gene. V gave up 2 bases and J gave up 7 bases, with 2 bases separating them. Germline V gene sequence: CDR1 LGHDT, CDR2 YNNKEL (reference sequence). The CDR3 contains 11 residues.

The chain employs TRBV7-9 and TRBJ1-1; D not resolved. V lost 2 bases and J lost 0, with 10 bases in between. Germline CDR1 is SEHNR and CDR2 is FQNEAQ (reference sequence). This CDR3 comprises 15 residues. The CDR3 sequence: CASSLTNRLNTEAFF. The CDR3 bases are TGTGCCAGCAGCTTAACAAACAGACTGAACACTGAAGCTTTCTTT.

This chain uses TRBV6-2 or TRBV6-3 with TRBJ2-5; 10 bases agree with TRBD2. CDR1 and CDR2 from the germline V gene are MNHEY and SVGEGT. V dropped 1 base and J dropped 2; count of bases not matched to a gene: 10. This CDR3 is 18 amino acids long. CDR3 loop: CASSYFYPSGSLQETQYF. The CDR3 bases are TGTGCCAGCAGTTACTTTTACCCTAGCGGGAGTTTACAAGAGACCCAGTACTTC.

CDR3 nucleotides: TGTGCCAGCAGACAGGGACTAGCGGGAGACGGGGAGCTGTTTTTT. It yields the protein CASRQGLAGDGELFF. This chain uses TRBV6-5 with TRBJ2-2, with 14 bases fitting TRBD2. V lost 6 bases to trimming and J lost 7 bases; unmatched junction nucleotides: 4. CDR1 is MNHEY and CDR2 is SVGAGI in the germline V gene. The CDR3 is made up of 15 amino acids.

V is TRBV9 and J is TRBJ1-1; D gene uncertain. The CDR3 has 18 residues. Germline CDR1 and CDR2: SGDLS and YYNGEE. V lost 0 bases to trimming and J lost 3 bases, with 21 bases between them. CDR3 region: CASSVELTPTTKDTEAFF. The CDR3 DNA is TGTGCCAGCAGCGTAGAACTAACCCCAACGACGAAGGACACTGAAGCTTTCTTT.

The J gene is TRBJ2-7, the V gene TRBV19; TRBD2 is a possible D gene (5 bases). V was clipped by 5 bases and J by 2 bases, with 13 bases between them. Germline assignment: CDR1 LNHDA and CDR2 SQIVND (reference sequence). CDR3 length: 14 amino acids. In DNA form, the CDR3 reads TGTGCCAGTAGTTTTTCGCCGGGAACCTACGAGCAGTACTTC. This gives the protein CASSFSPGTYEQYF.

The CDR3 DNA follows: TGTGCCAGCAGCAGTACAGGGGGCGGTGAAGCTTTCTTT. As protein: CASSSTGGGEAFF. The V gene is TRBV7-3, the J gene TRBJ1-1, with 9 bases matching TRBD1. Trimming took 5 bases from V and 7 from J; bases not matched to a gene: 5. The V gene's germline CDR1 is SGHTA and CDR2 FQGTGA. The CDR3 is 13 residues long.

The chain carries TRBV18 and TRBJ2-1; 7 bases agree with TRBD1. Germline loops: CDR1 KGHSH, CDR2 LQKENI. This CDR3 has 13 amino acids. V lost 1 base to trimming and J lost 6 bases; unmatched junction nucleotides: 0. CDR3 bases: TGTGCCAGCTCACCACGACAGGGCAATGAGCAGTTCTTC. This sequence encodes CASSPRQGNEQFF.

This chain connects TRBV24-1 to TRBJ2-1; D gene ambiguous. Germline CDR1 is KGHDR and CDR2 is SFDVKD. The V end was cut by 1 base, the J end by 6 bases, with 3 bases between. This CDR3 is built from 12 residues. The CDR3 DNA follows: TGTGCCACCAGTGATTTCTCCAATGAGCAGTTCTTC. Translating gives CATSDFSNEQFF.

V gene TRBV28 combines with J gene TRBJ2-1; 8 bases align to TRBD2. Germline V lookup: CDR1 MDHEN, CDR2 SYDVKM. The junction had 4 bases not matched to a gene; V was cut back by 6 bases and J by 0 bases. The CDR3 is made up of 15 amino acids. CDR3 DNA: TGTGCCAGCAGACCTACTAGCGGCTCCTACAATGAGCAGTTCTTC. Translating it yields CASRPTSGSYNEQFF.

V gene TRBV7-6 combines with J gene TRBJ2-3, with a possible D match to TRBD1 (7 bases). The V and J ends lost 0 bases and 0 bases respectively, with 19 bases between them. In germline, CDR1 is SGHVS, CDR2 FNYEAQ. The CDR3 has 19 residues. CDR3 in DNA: TGTGCCAGCAGCTTAGCGGGGATAGGTGCGGGACAGAGCACAGATACGCAGTATTTT. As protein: CASSLAGIGAGQSTDTQYF.

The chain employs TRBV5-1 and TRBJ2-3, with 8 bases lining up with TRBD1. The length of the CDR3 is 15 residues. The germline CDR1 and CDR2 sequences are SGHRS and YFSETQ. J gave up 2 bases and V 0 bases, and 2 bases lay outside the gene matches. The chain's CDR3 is CASSLGQGATDTQYF. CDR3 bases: TGCGCCAGCAGCTTGGGGCAGGGGGCCACAGATACGCAGTATTTT. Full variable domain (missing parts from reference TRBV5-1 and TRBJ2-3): KAGVTQTPRYLIKTRGQQVTLSCSPISGHRSVSWYQQTPGQGLQFLFEYFSETQRNKGNFPGRFSGRQFSNSRSEMNVSTLELGDSALYLCASSLGQGATDTQYFGPGTRLTVL.

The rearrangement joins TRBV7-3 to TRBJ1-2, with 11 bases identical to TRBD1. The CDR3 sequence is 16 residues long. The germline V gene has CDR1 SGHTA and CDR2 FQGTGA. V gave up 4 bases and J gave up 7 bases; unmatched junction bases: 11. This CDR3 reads CASSSTSGQGVSGYTF. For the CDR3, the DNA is TGTGCCAGCAGCTCCACCTCGGGACAGGGGGTAAGTGGCTACACCTTC.

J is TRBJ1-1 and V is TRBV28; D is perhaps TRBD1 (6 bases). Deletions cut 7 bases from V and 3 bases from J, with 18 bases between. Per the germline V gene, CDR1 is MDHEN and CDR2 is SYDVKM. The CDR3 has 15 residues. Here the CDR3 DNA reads TGTGCCAGCACCCCGGCAGGGGCCGGGGACACTGAAGCTTTCTTT. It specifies CASTPAGAGDTEAFF.

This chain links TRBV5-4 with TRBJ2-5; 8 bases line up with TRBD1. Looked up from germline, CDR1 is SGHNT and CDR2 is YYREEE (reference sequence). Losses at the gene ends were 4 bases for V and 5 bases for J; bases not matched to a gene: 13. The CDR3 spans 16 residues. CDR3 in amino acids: CASSPGQGVSLETQYF. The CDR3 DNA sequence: TGTGCCAGCAGCCCTGGACAGGGCGTATCTCTGGAGACCCAGTACTTC.

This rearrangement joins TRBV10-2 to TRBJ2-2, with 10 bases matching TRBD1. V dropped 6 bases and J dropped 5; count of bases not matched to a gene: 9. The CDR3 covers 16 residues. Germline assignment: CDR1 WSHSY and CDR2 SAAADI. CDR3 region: CASRIPGQGLTGELFF. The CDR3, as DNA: TGCGCCAGCAGGATCCCGGGACAGGGGTTAACCGGGGAGCTGTTTTTT.

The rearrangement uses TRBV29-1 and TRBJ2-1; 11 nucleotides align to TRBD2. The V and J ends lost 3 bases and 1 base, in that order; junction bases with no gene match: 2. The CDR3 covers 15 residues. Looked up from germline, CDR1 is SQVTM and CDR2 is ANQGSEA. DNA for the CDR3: TGCAGCGTTGACGGGACTAGCGGTTCCTACAATGAGCAGTTCTTC. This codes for CSVDGTSGSYNEQFF.

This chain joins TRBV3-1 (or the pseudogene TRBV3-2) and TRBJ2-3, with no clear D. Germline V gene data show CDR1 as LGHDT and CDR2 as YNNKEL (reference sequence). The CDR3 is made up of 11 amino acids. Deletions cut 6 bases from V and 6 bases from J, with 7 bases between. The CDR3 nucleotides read TGTGCCAGCAGACTCGTCGATACGCAGTATTTT. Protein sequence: CASRLVDTQYF.

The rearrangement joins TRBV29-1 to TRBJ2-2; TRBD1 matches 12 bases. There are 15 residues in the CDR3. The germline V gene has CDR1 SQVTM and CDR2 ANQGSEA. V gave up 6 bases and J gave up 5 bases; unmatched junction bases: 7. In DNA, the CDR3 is TGCAGCGTGTACCGGGACAGGGGGCAAACCGGGGAGCTGTTTTTT. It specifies CSVYRDRGQTGELFF.

Here the CDR3 DNA reads TGTGCCAGCAGCATATCTCAGGATTCGGCAGATACGCAGTATTTT. Protein product: CASSISQDSADTQYF. V usage is TRBV9 and J usage is TRBJ2-3; D uncertain. This CDR3 contains 15 residues. Germline CDR1 SGDLS, CDR2 YYNGEE. V was clipped by 4 bases and J by 4 bases, with 16 bases between them.

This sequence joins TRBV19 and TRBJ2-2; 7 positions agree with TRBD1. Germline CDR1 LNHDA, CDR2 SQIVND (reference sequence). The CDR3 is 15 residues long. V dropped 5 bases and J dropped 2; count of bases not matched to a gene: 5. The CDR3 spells CASSVRQGNTGELFF. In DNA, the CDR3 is TGTGCCAGTAGTGTCCGACAGGGTAACACCGGGGAGCTGTTTTTT.